This TCR beta chain derives from a study of blood T cell repertoires in COVID-19. Study-wide background: The United States, Italy and Spain provided the acute and convalescent COVID-19 samples. T cells, B-cell-depleted T cells, or PBMCs provided the cDNA or gDNA that served as material.

Germline V gene data show CDR1 as LGHDT and CDR2 as YNNKEL (reference sequence). The CDR3 sequence is 18 residues long. Trimming took off 3 bases at V and 0 bases at J, with 20 bases between the two ends. In the authors' methods: Quantification of nucleated cells was approximated via reference gene primer amplification. Sequencing used immunoSEQ multiplex PCR; TCRdb keeps in-frame clones, though not all of them. V, J and clone size were drawn from that table, and D and trimming were deduced from the DNA. This table holds tens of thousands of clones, approximately 79% found once. This TCR came from a man between 65 and 79 years old with acute or convalescent COVID-19. This chain connects TRBV3-1 (or the pseudogene TRBV3-2) to TRBJ1-1; D possibly corresponds to TRBD1 (6 bases). The sequencing sample was made of peripheral blood. The CDR3 nucleotides read TGTGCCAGCAGCCACTTCCAGGGACATGACGATGTGAACACTGAAGCTTTCTTT. This gives the protein CASSHFQGHDDVNTEAFF.